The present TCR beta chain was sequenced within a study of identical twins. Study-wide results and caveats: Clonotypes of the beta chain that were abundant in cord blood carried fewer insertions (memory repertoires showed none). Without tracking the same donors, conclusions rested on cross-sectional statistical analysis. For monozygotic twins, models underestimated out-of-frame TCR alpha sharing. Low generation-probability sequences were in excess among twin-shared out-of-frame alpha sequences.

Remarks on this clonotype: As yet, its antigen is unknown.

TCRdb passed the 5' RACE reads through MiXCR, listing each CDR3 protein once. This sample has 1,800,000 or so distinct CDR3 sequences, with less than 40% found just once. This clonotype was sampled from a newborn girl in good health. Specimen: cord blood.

This CDR3 reads CASSLKGPNTYEQYF. CDR3 coding DNA: TGTGCCAGCAGTTTGAAGGGCCCTAATACCTACGAGCAGTACTTC. The rearrangement joins TRBV27 to TRBJ2-7; D is unclear. This CDR3 contains 15 residues. Trimming took 3 bases from V and 2 from J, leaving 14 bases between them. Germline V gene data show CDR1 as MNHEY and CDR2 as SMNVEV (reference sequence).